This entry lists 13 T cell receptor beta chains sequenced from one sample in a study of T cells in Graves' hyperthyroidism and ophthalmopathy. TCR beta CDR3 region amplification was performed from RNA transcripts. HTBI primers were employed in a first-round RT-PCR of the TCR CDR3. Via MiXCR, TCRdb re-called the multiplex PCR reads, giving one row per CDR3 protein. The table has 350,000 or so distinct CDR3 sequences, around a sixth seen once; the top ten hold 15% to 19%. The sequenced sample consisted of blood. These receptors all come from a woman in her thirties or forties with Graves' ophthalmopathy.

This clonotype has a count of ten or more. The J gene is TRBJ2-7, the V gene TRBV5-1, with TRBD1 matching over 7 bases. Per germline, CDR1 SGHRS and CDR2 YFSETQ. This CDR3 is 15 amino acids long. V gave up 2 bases and J gave up 3 bases; unmatched junction bases: 8. The DNA for the CDR3 is TGCGCCAGCAGCTTCATACAGGGGTCTTTCTACGAGCAGTACTTC. Its translation: CASSFIQGSFYEQYF.

Many counts were recorded for this clonotype. The V and J genes are TRBV30 and TRBJ2-7, with TRBD2 matching 7 bases. Looked up from germline, CDR1 is GTSNPN and CDR2 is SVGIG (reference sequence). V lost 3 bases and J lost 2; bases outside the gene matches: 4. The CDR3 is 13 residues long. CDR3 DNA: TGTGCCTGGAGGGGCGGGAGTGCCTACGAGCAGTACTTC. This codes for CAWRGGSAYEQYF.

The chain is built from TRBV12-3 or TRBV12-4 and TRBJ1-5; no firm D call. This CDR3 comprises 15 residues. V gave up 0 bases and J gave up 7 bases, with 13 bases separating them. The CDR3 spells CASSLALAQSQPQHF. The CDR3 region has the DNA TGTGCCAGCAGTTTAGCGCTAGCTCAATCCCAGCCCCAGCATTTT.

The V call is TRBV20-1, the J call TRBJ2-7; TRBD2 matches at 13 bases. The CDR3 loop spans 14 amino acids. Germline V gene sequence: CDR1 DFQATT, CDR2 SNEGSKA (reference sequence). After removal of 5 bases from V and 3 bases from J, the junction contained 4 bases not matched to a gene. CDR3 sequence: CSAGLAGEDYEQYF. The CDR3 DNA sequence: TGCAGTGCTGGACTAGCGGGAGAGGACTACGAGCAGTACTTC.

A few counts support this clonotype. V is TRBV28 and J is TRBJ2-7, with a weak D call TRBD2 (5 bases). Per the germline V gene, CDR1 is MDHEN and CDR2 is SYDVKM. Trimming stripped 5 bases from V and 0 bases from J, with 8 bases between. CDR3 size: 13 residues. CDR3 region: CASSAGYSYEQYF. CDR3 nucleotide sequence: TGTGCCAGCAGTGCGGGTTACTCCTACGAGCAGTACTTC.

This clonotype was seen at least ten times. CDR3 sequence: CASSPSAGTGTTGELFF. Here the CDR3 DNA reads TGTGCCAGCAGTCCTTCGGCCGGGACAGGGACCACCGGGGAGCTGTTTTTT. The V call is TRBV28, the J call TRBJ2-2; 9 nucleotides align to TRBD1. With 5 bases clipped from V and 4 bases from J, the junction kept 11 bases outside the gene matches. CDR1 is MDHEN, CDR2 SYDVKM, per germline. This CDR3 is 17 amino acids long.

The gene calls are TRBV5-1 and TRBJ2-2; a possible D gene is TRBD2 (6 bases). CDR1 is SGHRS, CDR2 YFSETQ, per germline. The germline V and J ends were trimmed by 0 bases and 3 bases, with 9 bases remaining between them. The CDR3 sequence is 15 residues long. This CDR3 is CASSLAEGYTGELFF. CDR3 nucleotide sequence: TGCGCCAGCAGCTTGGCGGAGGGTTACACCGGGGAGCTGTTTTTT.

This clonotype has a count of ten or more. V usage is TRBV24-1 and J usage is TRBJ1-2; D is possibly TRBD1 (5 bases). CDR1 KGHDR and CDR2 SFDVKD come from the germline V gene. Trimming took 4 bases from V and 4 from J, leaving 9 bases between them. CDR3 size: 13 residues. CDR3 nucleotides: TGTGCCACCAGTGAAGGGGCGGGCTATGGCTACACCTTC. Its translation: CATSEGAGYGYTF.

This clonotype was picked up many times. The genes are TRBV27 and TRBJ2-7; D assignment may be TRBD1 or TRBD2 (5 bases each). The CDR3 loop spans 15 amino acids. Germline V gene sequence: CDR1 MNHEY, CDR2 SMNVEV (reference sequence). V lost 8 bases, J lost 1 base, and 18 bases lay in between. DNA of the CDR3: TGTGCCAGCCAACTGAGGGACGGATTTTCCTACGAGCAGTACTTC. As protein: CASQLRDGFSYEQYF.

This clonotype was seen repeatedly, ten times or more. The chain carries TRBV2 and TRBJ1-5, with D hard to call. V was trimmed by 2 bases and J by 1 base, leaving 3 bases between them. The CDR3 sequence is 13 residues long. Germline assignment: CDR1 SNHLY and CDR2 FYNNEI. CDR3 DNA: TGTGCCAGCAGTGAACGGAGCAATCAGCCCCAGCATTTT. It yields the protein CASSERSNQPQHF.

This clonotype occurred many times. V usage is TRBV7-2 and J usage is TRBJ2-5; D possibly corresponds to TRBD2 (7 bases). In germline, CDR1 is SGHTA, CDR2 FQGNSA. V lost 5 bases and J 3 bases, leaving 16 bases between the germline ends. CDR3 length equals 15 residues. The DNA for the CDR3 is TGTGCCAGCAGCCCGGGGGCGGGAGTCGAAGAGACCCAGTACTTC. Encoded protein: CASSPGAGVEETQYF.

The table lists this clonotype with many counts. The chain carries TRBV28 and TRBJ1-5, with a tentative D call TRBD1 (5 bases). The CDR3 is 19 residues long. Germline CDR1 reads MDHEN; CDR2 reads SYDVKM. The germline V and J ends were trimmed by 3 bases and 0 bases, with 21 bases remaining between them. CDR3 sequence (DNA): TGTGCCAGCAGTTTTCCCCTGGGAGGGGTCCTTACTAGCAATCAGCCCCAGCATTTT. The encoded protein is CASSFPLGGVLTSNQPQHF.

This clonotype was recorded at least ten times. The rearrangement links TRBV12-3 or TRBV12-4 to TRBJ1-6; D possibly corresponds to TRBD1 (6 bases). The CDR3 spans 14 residues. V lost 6 bases, J lost 5 bases, and 11 bases lay in between. CDR3 amino acids: CASRPHRDNSPLHF. In DNA, the CDR3 is TGTGCCAGCAGACCTCACAGGGATAATTCACCCCTCCACTTT.